The clone carrying this T cell receptor beta chain came up many times. This entry comes from a study of T-cell reconstitution after alpha-beta-depleted transplantation in children. The CDR3 is made up of 15 amino acids. The ends were cut back, 2 bases at V and 3 bases at J, with 11 bases in the middle. The germline V gene has CDR1 SEHNR and CDR2 FQNEAQ (reference sequence). The TCRbeta library was prepared with unique molecular identifiers. MiXCR was run by TCRdb on the PCR reads, yielding one entry per CDR3 protein. The repertoire holds around 370,000 distinct CDR3 sequences, with about a tenth as singletons.

The chain recombines TRBV7-9 with TRBJ2-1, with a possible D match to TRBD2 (6 bases). The material sequenced was PBMCs from the stem cell graft donor, taken from the stem cell graft. This TCR came from a human donor who donated a stem cell graft to a child with acute lymphoblastic leukemia. DNA of the CDR3: TGTGCCAGCAGCTTAACGGGAGACCTCTACAATGAGCAGTTCTTC. This encodes CASSLTGDLYNEQFF.